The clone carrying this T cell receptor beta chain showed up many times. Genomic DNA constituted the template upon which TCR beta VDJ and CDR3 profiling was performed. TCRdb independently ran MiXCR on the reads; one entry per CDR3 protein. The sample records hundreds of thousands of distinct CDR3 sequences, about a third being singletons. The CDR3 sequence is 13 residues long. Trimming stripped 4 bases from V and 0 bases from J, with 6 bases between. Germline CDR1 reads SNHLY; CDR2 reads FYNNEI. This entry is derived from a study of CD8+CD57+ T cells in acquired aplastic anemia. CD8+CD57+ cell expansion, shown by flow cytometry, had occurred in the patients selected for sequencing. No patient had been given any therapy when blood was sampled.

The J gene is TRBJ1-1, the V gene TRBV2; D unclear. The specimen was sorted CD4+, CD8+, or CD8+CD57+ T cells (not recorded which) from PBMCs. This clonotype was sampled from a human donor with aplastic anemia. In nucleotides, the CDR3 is TGTGCCAGCAGTGTCAGGTTGAACACTGAAGCTTTCTTT. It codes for CASSVRLNTEAFF.